A selection of T cell receptor beta chains follows, all from one sample in a study of T cells in Graves' hyperthyroidism and ophthalmopathy. Each CDR3 protein is one row after TCRdb ran MiXCR on the multiplex PCR reads. The sample lists about 560,000 distinct CDR3 sequences; 46% were seen once. Sequenced sample: peripheral blood or thyroid tissue (not recorded which). The receptors come from a woman between 18 and 29 years old with Graves' hyperthyroidism. Both conserved end residues are part of each CDR3. A D gene is named only where the DNA matches it firmly. Clone size appears in some rows only: once, few, many, or a class for an expanded clone.

>.|TRBV2|.|TRBJ2-7
CVSRRDGTLYEQYF
TGTGTCAGCAGACGGGACGGAACCCTTTACGAGCAGTACTTC
>.|TRBV20-1|.|TRBJ2-7
CSAPLASYSYEQYF
TGCAGTGCCCCCCTAGCTTCCTACTCCTACGAGCAGTACTTC
>once|TRBV2|TRBD1|TRBJ1-6
CASSELGQGGNSPLHF
TGTGCCAGCAGTGAACTTGGGCAGGGGGGGAATTCACCCCTCCACTTT
>.|TRBV25-1|.|TRBJ2-7
CASSYRAPYEQYF
TGTGCCAGCAGTTACCGGGCACCCTACGAGCAGTACTTC
>many|TRBV29-1|.|TRBJ1-1
CSVEAPMNTEAFF
TGCAGCGTTGAAGCACCTATGAACACTGAAGCTTTCTTT
>.|TRBV15|.|TRBJ1-5
CATSSTGSNQPQHF
TGTGCCACCAGCAGTACAGGTTCAAATCAGCCCCAGCATTTT
>many|TRBV2|.|TRBJ2-7
CASRASYEQYF
TGTGCCAGCAGGGCCTCCTACGAGCAGTACTTC
>many|TRBV14|.|TRBJ1-2
CASSSGVTYGYTF
TGTGCCAGCAGCTCAGGGGTCACCTATGGCTACACCTTC
>few|TRBV24-1|.|TRBJ1-2
CATSDPKQETSYGYTF
TGTGCCACCAGTGACCCTAAACAGGAGACCTCCTATGGCTACACCTTC
>.|TRBV7-2|.|TRBJ1-2
CASSLGRARFYGYTF
TGTGCTAGCAGCTTAGGCAGGGCACGATTCTATGGCTACACCTTC
>many|TRBV25-1|.|TRBJ1-4
CASSDALNEKLFF
TGTGCCAGCAGTGACGCCCTTAATGAAAAACTGTTTTTT
>few|TRBV5-1|.|TRBJ1-1
CASSLIGLAEAFF
TGCGCCAGCAGCTTGATAGGGCTGGCTGAAGCTTTCTTT
>many|TRBV29-1|TRBD1|TRBJ1-5
CSVILQGAMSNQPQHF
TGCAGCGTCATTTTACAGGGGGCTATGAGCAATCAGCCCCAGCATTTT
>many|TRBV25-1|.|TRBJ2-5
CASSESGSAGIMETQYF
TGTGCCAGCAGTGAATCCGGTTCTGCAGGGATTATGGAGACCCAGTACTTC
>few|TRBV20-1|TRBD1|TRBJ1-1
CSATPATGPNTEAFF
TGCAGTGCTACCCCAGCGACAGGGCCGAACACTGAAGCTTTCTTT
>many|TRBV29-1|.|TRBJ1-1
CSGNDGMNTEAFF
TGCAGCGGAAACGACGGAATGAACACTGAAGCTTTCTTT
>many|TRBV15|.|TRBJ1-2
CATAVLDGSAAENYGYTF
TGTGCCACCGCGGTCTTAGACGGGTCTGCCGCTGAAAACTATGGCTACACCTTC
>many|TRBV29-1|.|TRBJ2-5
CSTREGGQETQYF
TGCAGCACGCGGGAAGGGGGGCAAGAGACCCAGTACTTC
>.|TRBV7-2|TRBD1|TRBJ1-4
CASSLDGQGRRKLFF
TGTGCCAGCAGCTTAGACGGACAGGGGAGGAGGAAACTGTTTTTT
>.|TRBV7-9|TRBD1|TRBJ1-4
CASSSSSTEGASPNEKLFF
TGTGCCAGCAGCTCTAGTTCTACCGAGGGGGCATCACCTAATGAAAAACTGTTTTTT
>many|TRBV25-1|.|TRBJ2-7
CASSELAAPYEQYF
TGTGCCAGCAGTGAATTAGCAGCCCCCTACGAGCAGTACTTC
>.|TRBV7-9|TRBD1|TRBJ1-2
CASSSATGDGGYTF
TGTGCCAGCAGCTCAGCAACAGGGGATGGGGGCTACACCTTC